The clone carrying this T cell receptor beta chain has at least ten counts. Antigen unknown. Individual cDNA molecules were tagged with unique molecular identifiers. MiXCR, run by TCRdb on the 5' RACE reads, gives a single entry per CDR3 protein. The sample holds 60,000 to 90,000 distinct CDR3 sequences, more than 7.5% seen once. The data were obtained in a study of early T cells in non-severe SARS-CoV-2 infection. Study summary: Chains stayed unpaired after sequencing of bulk RNA from unsorted whole blood. Study outcomes and limitations: VDJdb matches were skewed toward anti-spike CD8 T cell responses.

This CDR3 is built from 16 residues. The sample taken for sequencing was whole blood. The V and J genes are TRBV21-1 and TRBJ2-7; the table's D call of TRBD1 was not tested on the DNA. TRBV21-1 has pseudogene status. The sequence derives from an adult who was a healthcare worker with PCR-confirmed SARS-CoV-2 infection or an uninfected control (not recorded which). The CDR3 DNA follows: TGTGCCAGCAGCGCAGCGGACAGGCGGGGTCAATACGAGCAGTACTTC. Translated: CASSAADRRGQYEQYF.